The entry that follows covers one T cell receptor (beta chain) sequence. These data belong to a study of OX40 agonist ivuxolimab in advanced cancers. Assay: immunoSEQ multiplex PCR; the TCRdb copy retains only in-frame clones and omits some. The table records tens of thousands of clones, about 89% of them present only once. Drawing of blood for sampling happened at baseline, at cycle 4 day 1, and at cycle 7 day 1. Sequencing used CD4+ or CD8+ T cells sorted from blood, obtained in a trial of the OX40 agonist ivuxolimab. This sequence originates from an adult with an advanced solid tumor such as melanoma, head and neck, liver or kidney cancer.

The CDR3 nucleotides read TGTGCCAGCAGTTTCAGGGCGGGGTACGAGCAGTACTTC. Protein product: CASSFRAGYEQYF. This rearrangement joins TRBV27 to TRBJ2-7; a possible D gene is TRBD2 (6 bases). The length of the CDR3 is 13 residues. Per germline, CDR1 MNHEY and CDR2 SMNVEV (reference sequence). The V end was cut by 3 bases, the J end by 4 bases, with 10 bases between.